This T cell receptor beta chain was captured by sequencing in a study of blood T cells in healthy people across ages. Whole-study results and caveats: Naive T cell percentage showed a strong correlation with TCR beta diversity. Measured against age, TCR beta diversity per million T cells decreased in a roughly linear manner.

The CDR3 contains 16 residues. CDR1 and CDR2 (germline): SGHTA, FQGNSA. This clonotype was seen only a few times. Its cognate antigen is unknown. It was with a sample-barcoded 5' primer and a J-beta primer mix that a second PCR of roughly 7 to 12 cycles was run. Tagging of each cDNA molecule was performed by a template-switch adaptor with 12 random nucleotides. TCRdb itself ran the 5' RACE reads through MiXCR, one entry per CDR3 protein. The sample carries 650,000 to 1,000,000 distinct CDR3 sequences, around 34% recorded once. Investigators took 8.5 to 10 milliliters of peripheral blood from every donor.

The receptor comes from a young man in good health. The V and J genes are TRBV7-2 and TRBJ2-4; tentative D call: TRBD2 (6 bases). The end of the DNA is better explained by TRBJ2-7, so the J call may be wrong. Sequencing input: blood. The CDR3 nucleotides read TGTGCCAGCACCCCCGTGTTGGCTAGCGTTGGCTACGAGCAGTACTTC. Amino acids: CASTPVLASVGYEQYF.